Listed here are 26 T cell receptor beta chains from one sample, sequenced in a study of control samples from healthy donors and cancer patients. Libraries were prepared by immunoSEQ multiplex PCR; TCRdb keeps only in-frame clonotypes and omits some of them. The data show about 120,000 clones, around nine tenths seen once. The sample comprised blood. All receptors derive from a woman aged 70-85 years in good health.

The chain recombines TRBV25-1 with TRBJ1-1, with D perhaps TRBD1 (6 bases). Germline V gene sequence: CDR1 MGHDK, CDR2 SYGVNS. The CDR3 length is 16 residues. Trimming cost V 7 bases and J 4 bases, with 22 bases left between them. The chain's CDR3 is CASTPRRGVGGTEAFF. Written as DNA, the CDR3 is TGTGCCAGCACTCCCAGGAGGGGGGTTGGGGGCACTGAAGCTTTCTTT.

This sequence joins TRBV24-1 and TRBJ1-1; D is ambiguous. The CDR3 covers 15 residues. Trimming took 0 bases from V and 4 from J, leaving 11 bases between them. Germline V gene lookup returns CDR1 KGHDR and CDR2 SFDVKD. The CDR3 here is CATSDLWTAGTEAFF. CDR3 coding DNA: TGTGCCACCAGTGATTTGTGGACGGCCGGCACTGAAGCTTTCTTT.

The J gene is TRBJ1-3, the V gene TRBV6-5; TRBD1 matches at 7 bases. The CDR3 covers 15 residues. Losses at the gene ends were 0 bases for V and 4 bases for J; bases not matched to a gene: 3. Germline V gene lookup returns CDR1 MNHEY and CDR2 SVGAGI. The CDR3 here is CASSYSGGYGNTIYF. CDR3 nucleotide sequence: TGTGCCAGCAGTTACTCAGGGGGCTACGGAAACACCATATATTTT.

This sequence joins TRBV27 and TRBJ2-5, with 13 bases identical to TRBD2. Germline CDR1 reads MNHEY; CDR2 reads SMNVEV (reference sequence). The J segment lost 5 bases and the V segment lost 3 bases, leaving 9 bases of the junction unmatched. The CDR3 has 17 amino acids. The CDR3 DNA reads TGTGCCAGCAGTTTCTCACTAGCGGGGGGGATCGCGGAGACCCAGTACTTC. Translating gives CASSFSLAGGIAETQYF.

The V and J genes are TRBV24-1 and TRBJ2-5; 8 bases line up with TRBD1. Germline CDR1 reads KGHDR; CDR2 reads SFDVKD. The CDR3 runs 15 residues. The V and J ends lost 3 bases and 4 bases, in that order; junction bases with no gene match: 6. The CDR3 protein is CATSDPTGEGETQYF. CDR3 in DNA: TGTGCCACCAGTGATCCGACAGGGGAAGGAGAGACCCAGTACTTC.

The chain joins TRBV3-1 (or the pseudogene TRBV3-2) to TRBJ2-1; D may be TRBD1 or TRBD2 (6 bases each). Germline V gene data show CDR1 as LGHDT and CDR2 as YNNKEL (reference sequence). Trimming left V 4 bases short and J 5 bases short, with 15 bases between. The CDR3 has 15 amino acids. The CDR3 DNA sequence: TGTGCCAGCAGCCCCCGGGGGCGCGGGAACAATGAGCAGTTCTTC. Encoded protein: CASSPRGRGNNEQFF.

The DNA of the CDR3 is TGTGCCAGTAGTCGCGAGGGTGGGAACACTGAAGCTTTCTTT. It yields the protein CASSREGGNTEAFF. The V gene is TRBV19, the J gene TRBJ1-1; D unresolved. With 5 bases removed from V and 1 base from J, the gap between germline ends came to 11 bases. This CDR3 region has 14 residues. Looked up from germline, CDR1 is LNHDA and CDR2 is SQIVND (reference sequence).

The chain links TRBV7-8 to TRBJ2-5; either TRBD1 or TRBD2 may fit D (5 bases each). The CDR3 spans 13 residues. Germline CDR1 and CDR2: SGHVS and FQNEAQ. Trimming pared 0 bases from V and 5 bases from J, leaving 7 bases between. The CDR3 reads CASSLAGAETQYF. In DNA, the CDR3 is TGTGCCAGCAGCTTAGCCGGGGCTGAGACCCAGTACTTC.

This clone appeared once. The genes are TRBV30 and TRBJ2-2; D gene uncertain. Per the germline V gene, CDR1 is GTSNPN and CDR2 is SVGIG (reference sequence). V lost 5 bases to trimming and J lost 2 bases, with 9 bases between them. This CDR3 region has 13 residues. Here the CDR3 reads CAWRTENTGELFF. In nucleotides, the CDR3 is TGTGCCTGGCGGACGGAAAACACCGGGGAGCTGTTTTTT.

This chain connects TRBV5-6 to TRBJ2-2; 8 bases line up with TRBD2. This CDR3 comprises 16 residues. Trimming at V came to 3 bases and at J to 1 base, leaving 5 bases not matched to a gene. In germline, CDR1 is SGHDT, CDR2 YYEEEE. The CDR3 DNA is TGTGCCAGCAGCTACACCGGGACTAGGAACACCGGGGAGCTGTTTTTT. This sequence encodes CASSYTGTRNTGELFF.

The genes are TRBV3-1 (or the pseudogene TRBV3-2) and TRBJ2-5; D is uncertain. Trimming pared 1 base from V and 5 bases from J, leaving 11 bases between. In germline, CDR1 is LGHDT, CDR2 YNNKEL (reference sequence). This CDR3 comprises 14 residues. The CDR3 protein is CASSQVSGVETQYF. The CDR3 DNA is TGTGCCAGCAGCCAAGTGAGTGGCGTGGAGACCCAGTACTTC.

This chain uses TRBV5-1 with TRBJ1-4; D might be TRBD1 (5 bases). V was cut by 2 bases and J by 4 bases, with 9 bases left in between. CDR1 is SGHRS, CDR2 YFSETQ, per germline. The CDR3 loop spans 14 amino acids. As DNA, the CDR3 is TGCGCCAGCAGCTTCACAGGCAATAATGAAAAACTGTTTTTT. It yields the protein CASSFTGNNEKLFF.

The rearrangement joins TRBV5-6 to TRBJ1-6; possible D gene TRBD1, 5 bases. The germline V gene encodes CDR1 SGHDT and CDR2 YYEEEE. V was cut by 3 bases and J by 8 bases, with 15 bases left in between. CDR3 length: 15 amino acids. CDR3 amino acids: CASSSPIVGDSPLHF. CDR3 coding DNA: TGTGCCAGCAGCTCCCCGATCGTAGGGGATTCACCCCTCCACTTT.

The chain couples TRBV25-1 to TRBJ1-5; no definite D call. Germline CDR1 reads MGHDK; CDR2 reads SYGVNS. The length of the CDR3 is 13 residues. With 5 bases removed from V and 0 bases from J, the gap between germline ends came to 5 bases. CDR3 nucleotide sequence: TGTGCCAGCAGTCAGTATAGCAATCAGCCCCAGCATTTT. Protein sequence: CASSQYSNQPQHF.

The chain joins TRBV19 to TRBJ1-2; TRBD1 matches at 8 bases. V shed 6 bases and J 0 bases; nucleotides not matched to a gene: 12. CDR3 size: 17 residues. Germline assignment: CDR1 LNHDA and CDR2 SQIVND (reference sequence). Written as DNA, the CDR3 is TGTGCCAGTAGGAAGGACAGGGATCGCACTTCTAACTATGGCTACACCTTC. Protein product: CASRKDRDRTSNYGYTF.

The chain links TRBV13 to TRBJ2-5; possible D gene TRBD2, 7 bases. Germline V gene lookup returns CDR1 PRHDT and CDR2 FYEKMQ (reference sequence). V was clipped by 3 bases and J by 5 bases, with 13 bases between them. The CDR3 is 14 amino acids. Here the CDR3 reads CASSLPGGGETQYF. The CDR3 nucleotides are TGTGCCAGCAGCTTGCCGGGGGGCGGGGAGACCCAGTACTTC.

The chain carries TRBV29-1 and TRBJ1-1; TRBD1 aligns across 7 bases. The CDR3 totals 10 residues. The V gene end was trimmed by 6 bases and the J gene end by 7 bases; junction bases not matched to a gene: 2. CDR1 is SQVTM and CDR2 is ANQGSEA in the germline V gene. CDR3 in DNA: TGCAGCGTGAGGGACAGTGAAGCTTTCTTT. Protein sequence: CSVRDSEAFF.

CDR3 DNA: TGCGCCTCTAGGGGGGGGACTAGCGTAGCCTACGAGCAGTACTTC. It translates to CASRGGTSVAYEQYF. This sequence joins TRBV5-1 and TRBJ2-7; 10 bases are a match to TRBD2. Germline lookup yields CDR1 SGHRS and CDR2 YFSETQ. The CDR3 runs to 15 residues. V lost 10 bases and J lost 2; bases outside the gene matches: 12.

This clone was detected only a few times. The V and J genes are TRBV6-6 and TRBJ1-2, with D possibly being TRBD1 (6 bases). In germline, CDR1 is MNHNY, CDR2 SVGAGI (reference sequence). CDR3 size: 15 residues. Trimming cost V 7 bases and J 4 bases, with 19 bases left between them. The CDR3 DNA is TGTGCCAGCACTCCCGGACAGAAAAGCCTCTATGGCTACACCTTC. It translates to CASTPGQKSLYGYTF.

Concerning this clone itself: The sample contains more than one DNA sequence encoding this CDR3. The CDR3 DNA follows: TGTGCCAGCAGTGAGGGACAGACCAACTATGGCTACACCTTC. This translates into CASSEGQTNYGYTF. The chain is built from TRBV6-1 and TRBJ1-2; 7 bases match TRBD1. The junction had 3 bases not matched to a gene; V was cut back by 3 bases and J by 2 bases. CDR3 length equals 14 residues. The germline V gene has CDR1 MNHNS and CDR2 SASEGT.

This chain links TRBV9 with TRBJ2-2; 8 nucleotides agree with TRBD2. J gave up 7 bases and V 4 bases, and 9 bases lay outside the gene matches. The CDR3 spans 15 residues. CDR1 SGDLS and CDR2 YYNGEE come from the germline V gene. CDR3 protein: CASSLAGGRGGELFF. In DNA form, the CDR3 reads TGTGCCAGCAGCCTGGCGGGGGGCAGAGGCGGGGAGCTGTTTTTT.

The CDR3 sequence is CASSLRGNEQFF. CDR3 sequence (DNA): TGTGCCAGCAGCTTACGTGGGAATGAGCAGTTCTTC. J is TRBJ2-1 and V is TRBV7-2; D not resolved. The CDR3 has 12 amino acids. CDR1 SGHTA and CDR2 FQGNSA come from the germline V gene. Trimming shortened V by 2 bases and J by 7 bases, and 6 bases separated the two germline ends.

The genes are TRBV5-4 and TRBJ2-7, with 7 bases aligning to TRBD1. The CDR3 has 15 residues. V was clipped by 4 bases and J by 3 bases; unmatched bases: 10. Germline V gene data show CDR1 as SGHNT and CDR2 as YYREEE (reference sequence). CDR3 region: CASSKTGTASYEQYF. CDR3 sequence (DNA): TGTGCCAGCAGCAAAACCGGGACAGCGAGCTACGAGCAGTACTTC.

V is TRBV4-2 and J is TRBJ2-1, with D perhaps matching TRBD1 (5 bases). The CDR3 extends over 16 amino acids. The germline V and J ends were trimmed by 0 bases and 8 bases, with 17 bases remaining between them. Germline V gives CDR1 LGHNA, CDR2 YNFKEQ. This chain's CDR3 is CASSQEGANAVDEQFF. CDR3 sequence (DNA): TGTGCCAGCAGCCAAGAAGGGGCAAACGCCGTTGATGAGCAGTTCTTC.

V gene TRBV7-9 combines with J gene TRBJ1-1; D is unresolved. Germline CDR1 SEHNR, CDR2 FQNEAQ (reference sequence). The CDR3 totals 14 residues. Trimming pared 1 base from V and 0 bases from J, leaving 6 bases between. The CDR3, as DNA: TGTGCCAGCAGCTTAGTCCTTCTGAACACTGAAGCTTTCTTT. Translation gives CASSLVLLNTEAFF.

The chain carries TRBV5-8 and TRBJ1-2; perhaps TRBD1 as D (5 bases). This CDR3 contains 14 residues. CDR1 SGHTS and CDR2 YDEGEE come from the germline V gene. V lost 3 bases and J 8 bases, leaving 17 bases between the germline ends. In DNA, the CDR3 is TGTGCCAGCAGCTCAGAGGGTCGCCGGGGGGGCTACACCTTC. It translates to CASSSEGRRGGYTF.